This T cell receptor beta chain was documented in a study of control samples from healthy donors and cancer patients. J was trimmed by 8 bases and V by 10 bases; bases with no gene match: 11. CDR1 is WSHSY, CDR2 SAAADI, per germline. The CDR3 sequence is 14 residues long. TCRdb keeps only in-frame clones here, not all; method: immunoSEQ multiplex PCR. The sample consists of about 150,000 clones, over 90% of them appearing once. The sequencing input was PBMCs. This rearrangement joins TRBV10-2 to TRBJ2-1; 10 bases align to TRBD2. This sequence originates from a man aged 55 to 70 with colorectal cancer. The CDR3 DNA reads TGCGCCATCCTCAGCGGGGGGGCTCCTCATGAGCAGTTCTTC. Its translation: CAILSGGAPHEQFF.